Many counts were recorded for the clone carrying this TCR beta chain. These data belong to a study of Graves' ophthalmopathy and Graves' hyperthyroidism. Amplifying from RNA transcripts, the study obtained TCR beta CDR3 regions. An opening RT-PCR round employed HTBI primers and preceded a second-round multiplex PCR. TCRdb ran MiXCR on the multiplex PCR reads and lists one entry per CDR3 protein. The table has hundreds of thousands of distinct CDR3 sequences, 20% to 25% seen once. The V gene lost 0 bases and the J gene lost 2 bases, with 14 bases spanning the gap. The CDR3 is 15 amino acids. Germline CDR1 is DFQATT and CDR2 is SNEGSKA (reference sequence).

This TCR was sampled from a woman in her late teens or twenties with stable Graves' hyperthyroidism. Some clones in this sample may be carry-over from other donors' samples. The rearrangement joins TRBV20-1 to TRBJ2-7; D could derive from TRBD1 or TRBD2 (6 bases each). The sequenced material came from peripheral blood. In nucleotides, the CDR3 is TGCAGTGCTAGAGAGGGGGGCAGGCGCCCCTACGAGCAGTACTTC. Encoded protein: CSAREGGRRPYEQYF.